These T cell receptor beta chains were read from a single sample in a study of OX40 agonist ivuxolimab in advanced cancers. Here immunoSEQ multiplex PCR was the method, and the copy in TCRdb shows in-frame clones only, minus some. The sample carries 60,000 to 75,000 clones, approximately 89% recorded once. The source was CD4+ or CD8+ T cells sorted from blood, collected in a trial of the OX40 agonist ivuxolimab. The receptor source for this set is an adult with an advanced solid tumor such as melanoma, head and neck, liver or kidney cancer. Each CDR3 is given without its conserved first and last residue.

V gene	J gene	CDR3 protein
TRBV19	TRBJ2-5	ASSILSTGGGKTQY
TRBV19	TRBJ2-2	ASSMGQGATGELF
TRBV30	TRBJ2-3	AWSVRAGERTDTQY
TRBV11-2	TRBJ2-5	ASSPGQGRQETQY
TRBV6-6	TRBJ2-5	ASTNGETQY
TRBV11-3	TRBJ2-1	ASSLEQGTYNEQF
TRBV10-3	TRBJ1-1	AISKGQSNAEAF
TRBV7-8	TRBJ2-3	ASSWGGRGTDTQY
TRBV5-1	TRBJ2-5	ASRLRGGSGRAGETQY
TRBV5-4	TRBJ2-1	ASSLAAGASYYNEQF
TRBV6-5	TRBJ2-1	ASTQRGLAYNEQF
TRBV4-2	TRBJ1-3	ASSQGGGTGNTIY
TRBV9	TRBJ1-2	ASSVGMGQSYGYT
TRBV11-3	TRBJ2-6	ASSQRQGQGGANVLT
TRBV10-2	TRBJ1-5	ASREDRGGQPQH
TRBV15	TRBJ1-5	ATSRQDQPQH
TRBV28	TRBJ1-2	ASSAGAYNYGYT
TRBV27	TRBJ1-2	ASSSPKIGYT
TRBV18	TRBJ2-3	ASSPGAVDTDTQY
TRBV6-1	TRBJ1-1	ASRTPGHQNTEAF